This T cell receptor (beta chain) derives from a study of CD8+ T cells in alopecia areata. This CDR3 contains 14 residues. The V gene's germline CDR1 is LNHDA and CDR2 SQIVND (reference sequence). The germline V and J ends were trimmed by 3 bases and 2 bases, with 10 bases remaining between them. cDNA serving as the sequencing template came from extracted, reverse transcribed RNA. Sequenced by immunoSEQ multiplex PCR; TCRdb stores in-frame clones only, minus some. Among roughly 170,000 clones, over 50% were seen once, and the ten largest hold over 12%. The rearrangement uses TRBV19 and TRBJ1-2; TRBD1 is a possible D gene (6 bases). The clonotype comes from a human donor with alopecia areata. Sample: CD4+ T cells sorted from blood, taken at week 0. The CDR3 loop reads CASSISDRNYGYTF. CDR3 DNA sequence: TGTGCCAGTAGTATCAGCGACAGGAACTATGGCTACACCTTC.